The clone carrying this TCR beta chain was seen many times. V was pared by 10 bases and J by 9 bases, with 18 bases of the junction left unmatched. Germline V gene data show CDR1 as ENHRY and CDR2 as SYGVKD. The CDR3 is 15 residues long. TCRdb called the RT-PCR reads again in MiXCR, with one record for every CDR3 protein. The sample holds about 700,000 distinct CDR3 sequences; about 14% are singletons and the top ten take 3% to 4.5%. The sample consisted of memory CD4+ T cells from blood. This chain joins TRBV10-3 and TRBJ1-3, with 7 bases that match TRBD1. The TCR sequence derives from a female donor in good health, serving as a healthy control. The CDR3 DNA follows: TGTGCCACCTCGGGACAACAGGGGACTGGGGGCACCATATATTTT. As protein: CATSGQQGTGGTIYF.